Below are 10 T cell receptor beta chains sequenced from a single sample in a study of CD8+ T cells in alopecia areata. RNA, once extracted, was reverse transcribed into cDNA for use as the sequencing template. Assay: immunoSEQ multiplex PCR; the TCRdb copy retains only in-frame clones and omits some. The sample shows approximately 110,000 clones, none of them appearing just once. The material sequenced was lesional skin. Receptors were obtained from a C3H/HeJ mouse with alopecia areata. MHC haplotype of the strain: H2-k.

A remark on this clone: Genes here carry mouse names. The read gets to within 4 residues of the CDR3 end, and the germline J gene fills in the rest. The chain links TRBV19 to TRBJ2-1; 11 positions agree with TRBD1. Germline CDR1 FNHDT, CDR2 SITEND (reference sequence). The CDR3 runs 14 residues. The V gene end was trimmed by 4 bases and the J gene end by 5 bases; junction bases not matched to a gene: 2. Partial CDR3 DNA: TGTGCCAGCAGTGGACAGGGGGCGCATGCT. Its protein is CASSGQGAHA. From start to end, the CDR3 is CASSGQGAHAEQFF.

This clone showed up many times. Gene names and germline match the mouse. The read gets to within 4 residues of the CDR3 end, and the germline J gene fills in the rest. The rearrangement joins TRBV13-3 to TRBJ2-5; 8 positions agree with TRBD2. The germline gives CDR1 NNHDY, CDR2 SYVADS. The CDR3 runs 13 residues. CDR3 bases read: TGTGCCAGCAGGGTGGGGGGGGAAGAC. Residues: CASRVGGED. The CDR3 in full is CASRVGGEDTQYF.

This clone appeared a few times. Mouse germline and gene names are used. The read ends 4 residues before the CDR3 terminus; that terminus is restored from the germline J gene. The V gene is TRBV13-3, the J gene TRBJ1-4; D ambiguous. CDR3 length: 17 amino acids. The germline gives CDR1 NNHDY, CDR2 SYVADS. V was clipped by 1 base and J by 0 bases, with 13 bases between them. CDR3 region: CASSDRNRPISNERLFF. The sequenced part of the CDR3 DNA is TGTGCCAGCAGTGATCGGAACAGACCTATTTCCAACGAA. The full variable domain, its missing parts supplied by reference TRBV13-3 and TRBJ1-4, is EAAVTQSPRSKVAVTGGKVTLSCHQTNNHDYMYWYRQDTGHGLRLIHYSYVADSTEKGDIPDGYKASRPSQENFSLILELASLSQTAVYFCASSDRNRPISNERLFFGHGTKLSVL.

Notes on this clone: Gene names refer to mouse genes. Coverage ceases 4 residues before the CDR3 finishes, and the germline J gene fills in the end. The gene calls are TRBV19 and TRBJ2-3; 12 nucleotides align to TRBD2. The CDR3 is 14 residues long. CDR1 and CDR2 from the germline V gene are FNHDT and SITEND (reference sequence). CDR3 DNA, as far as it was read: TGTGCCAGCAGTCGGGACTGGGGGGAAGAA. This codes for CASSRDWGEE. The whole CDR3 protein is CASSRDWGEETLYF.

In this sample, this clone turned up many times. The listed genes are named as in mouse. The observed sequence ends 4 residues before the CDR3 terminus, with the missing tail filled in from the germline J gene. V gene TRBV13-3 combines with J gene TRBJ2-2; 7 positions agree with TRBD1. The CDR3 totals 15 residues. CDR1 and CDR2 (germline): NNHDY, SYVADS. V trimming: 3 bases; J trimming: 4 bases; junction bases outside the gene matches: 6. Partial CDR3 DNA: TGTGCCAGCAGTGGAACAGGGGTCGGCACCGGG. It is translated as CASSGTGVGTG. The full CDR3 protein reads CASSGTGVGTGQLYF.

This clone was seen more than once but under ten times. Genes and germline come from the mouse. The read comes to an end 4 residues before the CDR3 does, leaving the germline J gene to fill in the end. V is TRBV19 and J is TRBJ2-2; D not certain. Germline V lookup: CDR1 FNHDT, CDR2 SITEND (reference sequence). V was clipped by 1 base and J by 0 bases, with 7 bases between them. This CDR3 contains 15 residues. The covered CDR3 bases are TGTGCCAGCAGTATAAACAGTCCAAACACCGGG. This gives the protein CASSINSPNTG. The CDR3 in its entirety is CASSINSPNTGQLYF. Supplemented by reference TRBV19 and TRBJ2-2, the full variable domain reads GGIITQTPKFLIGQEGQKLTLKCQQNFNHDTMYWYRQDSGKGLRLIYYSITENDLQKGDLSEGYDASREKKSSFSLTVTSAQKNEMAVFLCASSINSPNTGQLYFGEGSKLTVL.

The table lists this clone with a few counts. The listed genes are named as in mouse. The CDR3 bases that were read are TGTGCCAGCAGTCTACTGGGGGGGCGTGGGGCT. This sequence encodes CASSLLGGRGA. The CDR3 reads in full as CASSLLGGRGAEQFF. The chain is built from TRBV13-3 and TRBJ2-1, with 11 bases matching TRBD2. The CDR3 goes on 4 residues after the read ends, and that part is filled in from the germline J gene. The length of the CDR3 is 15 residues. Germline CDR1 and CDR2: NNHDY and SYVADS.

This clone was detected a few times. Mouse gene names and germline throughout. The read comes to an end 4 residues before the CDR3 does, leaving the germline J gene to fill in the end. This sequence joins TRBV1 and TRBJ2-3, with TRBD2 as a possible D gene (5 bases). This CDR3 has 14 amino acids. Germline-derived CDR1 and CDR2 are NSQYPW and LRSPGD (reference sequence). V shed 2 bases and J shed 1 base, with 7 bases lying between them. CDR3 protein: CTCSAPTGAETLYF. Incomplete CDR3 DNA: TGCACCTGCAGTGCACCGACTGGTGCAGAA. Full variable domain (missing parts from reference TRBV1 and TRBJ2-3): VTLLEQNPRWRLVPRGQAVNLRCILKNSQYPWMSWYQQDLQKQLQWLFTLRSPGDKEVKSLPGADYLATRVTDTELRLQVANMSQGRTLYCTCSAPTGAETLYFGSGTRLTVL.

This clone was picked up a small number of times. Genes and germline are mouse. Incomplete CDR3 DNA: TGTGCCAGCAGGGGGGACTGGGGGGGCGCTCCATAT. Translated: CASRGDWGGAPY. The whole CDR3 reads CASRGDWGGAPYEQYF. The V call is TRBV13-3, the J call TRBJ2-7; 14 bases agree with TRBD2. The sequenced fragment ends 4 residues before the CDR3 boundary, so the rest is inferred from the germline J gene. The germline V gene encodes CDR1 NNHDY and CDR2 SYVADS. This CDR3 contains 16 residues.

This clone has a handful of counts. There is a difference at residue 10 between the TCRdb protein and the DNA translation, so the protein given here was translated from the DNA. Mouse names are used for the genes. The read comes to an end 3 residues before the CDR3 does, leaving the germline J gene to fill in the end. The chain employs TRBV13-3 and TRBJ1-6, with 8 bases aligning to TRBD1. TRBJ1-6 is an open reading frame, and its role is uncertain. This CDR3 comprises 13 residues. With 6 bases clipped from V and 8 bases from J, the junction kept 4 bases outside the gene matches. In germline, CDR1 is NNHDY, CDR2 SYVADS. The sequenced CDR3 bases are TGTGCCAGCAACAGGGGGAGAGATTCGCCC. Protein sequence: CASNRGRDSP. The full CDR3 protein is CASNRGRDSPLYF.